This T cell receptor beta chain stems from a study of long-term antiretroviral therapy in people with HIV. Study-level points and caveats: Despite increasing after ART, diversity remained lower than that of transplant donor controls.

Running of the v3.0 immunoSEQ assay took place at survey level. Assay used: immunoSEQ multiplex PCR; TCRdb lists only in-frame clones, some missing. Among 18,000 or so clones listed, around 89% were seen once. Concerning this clone: What it binds is not known.

CDR1 and CDR2 from the germline V gene are SGHRS and YFSETQ. The CDR3 covers 15 residues. Trimming took 5 bases from V and 1 from J; bases not matched to a gene: 6. This clonotype originated in a man aged 50 to 59 with HIV. The sequenced sample was unsorted PBMCs, obtained 4.2 years after starting antiretroviral therapy. The chain uses TRBV5-1 and TRBJ1-1; 9 bases map to TRBD1. CDR3 loop: CASRPGTGTNTEAFF. Written as DNA, the CDR3 is TGCGCCAGCAGGCCCGGGACAGGGACGAACACTGAAGCTTTCTTT.